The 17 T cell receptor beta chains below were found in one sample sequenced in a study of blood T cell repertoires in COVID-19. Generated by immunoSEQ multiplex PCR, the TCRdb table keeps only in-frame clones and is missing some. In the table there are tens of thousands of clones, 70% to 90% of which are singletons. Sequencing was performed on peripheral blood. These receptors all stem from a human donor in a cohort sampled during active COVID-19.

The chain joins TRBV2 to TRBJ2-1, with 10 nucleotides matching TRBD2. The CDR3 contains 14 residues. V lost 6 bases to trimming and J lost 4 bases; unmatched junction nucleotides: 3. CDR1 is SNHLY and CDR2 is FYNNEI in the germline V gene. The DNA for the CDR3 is TGTGCCAGCAGCAGACTAGCGGGTTACAATGAGCAGTTCTTC. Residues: CASSRLAGYNEQFF. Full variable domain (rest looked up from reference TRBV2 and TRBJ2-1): EPEVTQTPSHQVTQMGQEVILRCVPISNHLYFYWYRQILGQKVEFLVSFYNNEISEKSEIFDDQFSVERPDGSNFTLKIRSTKLEDSAMYFCASSRLAGYNEQFFGPGTRLTVL.

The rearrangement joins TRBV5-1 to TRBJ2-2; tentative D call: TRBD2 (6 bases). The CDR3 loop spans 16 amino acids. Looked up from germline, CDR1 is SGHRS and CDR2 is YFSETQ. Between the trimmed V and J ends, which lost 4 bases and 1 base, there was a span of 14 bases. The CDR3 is CASSPGTGGNTGELFF. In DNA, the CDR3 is TGCGCCAGCAGCCCAGGGACCGGGGGGAACACCGGGGAGCTGTTTTTT.

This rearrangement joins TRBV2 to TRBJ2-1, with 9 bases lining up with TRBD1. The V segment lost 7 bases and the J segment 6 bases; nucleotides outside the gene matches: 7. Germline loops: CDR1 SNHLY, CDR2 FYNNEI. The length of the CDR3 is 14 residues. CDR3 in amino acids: CASKSGQGLNEQFF. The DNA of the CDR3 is TGTGCCAGCAAATCGGGACAGGGCCTCAATGAGCAGTTCTTC.

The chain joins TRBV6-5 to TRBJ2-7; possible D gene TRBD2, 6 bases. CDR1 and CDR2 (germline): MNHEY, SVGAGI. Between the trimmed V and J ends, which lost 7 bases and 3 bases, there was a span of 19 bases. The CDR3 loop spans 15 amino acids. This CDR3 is CASIPPLGGSYEQYF. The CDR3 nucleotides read TGTGCCAGCATCCCTCCTTTGGGGGGAAGCTACGAGCAGTACTTC.

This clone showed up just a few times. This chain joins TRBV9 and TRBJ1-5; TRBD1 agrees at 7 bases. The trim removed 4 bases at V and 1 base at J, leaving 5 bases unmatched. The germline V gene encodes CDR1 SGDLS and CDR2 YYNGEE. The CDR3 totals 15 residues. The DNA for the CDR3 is TGTGCCAGCAGCAAGACAGGGAACAGCAATCAGCCCCAGCATTTT. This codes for CASSKTGNSNQPQHF.

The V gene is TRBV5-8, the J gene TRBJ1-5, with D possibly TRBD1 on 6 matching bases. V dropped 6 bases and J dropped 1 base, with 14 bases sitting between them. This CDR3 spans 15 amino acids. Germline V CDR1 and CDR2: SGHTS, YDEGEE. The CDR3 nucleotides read TGTGCCAGCACTTGGGGGGGCACGAGCAATCAGCCCCAGCATTTT. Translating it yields CASTWGGTSNQPQHF.

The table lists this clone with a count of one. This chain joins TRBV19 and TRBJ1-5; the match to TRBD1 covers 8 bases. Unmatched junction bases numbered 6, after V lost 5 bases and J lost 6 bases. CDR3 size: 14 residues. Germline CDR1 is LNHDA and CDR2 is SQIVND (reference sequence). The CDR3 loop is CASSPRGQGQPQHF. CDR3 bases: TGTGCCAGTAGTCCCAGGGGGCAGGGTCAGCCCCAGCATTTT.

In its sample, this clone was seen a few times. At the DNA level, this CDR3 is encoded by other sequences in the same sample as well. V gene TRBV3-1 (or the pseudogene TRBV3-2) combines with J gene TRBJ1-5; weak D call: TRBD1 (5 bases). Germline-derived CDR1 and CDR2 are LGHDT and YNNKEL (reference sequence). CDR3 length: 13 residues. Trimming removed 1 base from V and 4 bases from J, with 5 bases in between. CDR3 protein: CASSQAGNQPQHF. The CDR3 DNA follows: TGTGCCAGCAGCCAAGCAGGGAATCAGCCCCAGCATTTT.

The chain's CDR3 is CASSPEGQGWDNEQFF. The CDR3 nucleotides are TGTGCCAGCAGTCCCGAGGGACAGGGATGGGACAATGAGCAGTTCTTC. The V call is TRBV27, the J call TRBJ2-1; 9 bases are a match to TRBD1. Per germline, CDR1 MNHEY and CDR2 SMNVEV (reference sequence). Unmatched junction bases numbered 10, after V lost 5 bases and J lost 5 bases. CDR3 length equals 16 residues.

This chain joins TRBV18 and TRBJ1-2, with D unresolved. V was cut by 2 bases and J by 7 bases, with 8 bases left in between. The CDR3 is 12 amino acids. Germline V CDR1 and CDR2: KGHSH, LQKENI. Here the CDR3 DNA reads TGTGCCAGCTCACCATCTCTGAGTGGCTACACCTTC. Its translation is CASSPSLSGYTF.

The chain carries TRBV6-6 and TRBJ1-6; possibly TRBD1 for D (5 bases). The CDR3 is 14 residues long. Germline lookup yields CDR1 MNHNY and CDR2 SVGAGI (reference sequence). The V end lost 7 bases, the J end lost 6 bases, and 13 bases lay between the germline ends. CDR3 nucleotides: TGTGCCAGCACCTCCGGGACTTTTAATTCACCCCTCCACTTT. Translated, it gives CASTSGTFNSPLHF.

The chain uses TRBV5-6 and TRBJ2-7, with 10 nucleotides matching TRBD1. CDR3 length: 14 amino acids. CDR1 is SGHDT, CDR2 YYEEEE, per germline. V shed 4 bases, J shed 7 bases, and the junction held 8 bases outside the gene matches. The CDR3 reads CASSQPTGGDEQYF. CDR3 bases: TGTGCCAGCAGCCAACCGACAGGGGGCGATGAGCAGTACTTC. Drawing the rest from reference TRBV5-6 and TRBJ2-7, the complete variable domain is DAGVTQSPTHLIKTRGQQVTLRCSPKSGHDTVSWYQQALGQGPQFIFQYYEEEERQRGNFPDRFSGHQFPNYSSELNVNALLLGDSALYLCASSQPTGGDEQYFGPGTRLTVT.

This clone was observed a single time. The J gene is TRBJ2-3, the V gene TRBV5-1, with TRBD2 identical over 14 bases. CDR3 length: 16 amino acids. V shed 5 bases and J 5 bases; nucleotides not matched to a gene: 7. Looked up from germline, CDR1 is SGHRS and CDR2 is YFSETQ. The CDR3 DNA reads TGCGCCAGCAGTATTGTTGGGACTAGCGGGGGAGATACGCAGTATTTT. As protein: CASSIVGTSGGDTQYF. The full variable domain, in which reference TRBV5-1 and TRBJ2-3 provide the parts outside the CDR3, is KAGVTQTPRYLIKTRGQQVTLSCSPISGHRSVSWYQQTPGQGLQFLFEYFSETQRNKGNFPGRFSGRQFSNSRSEMNVSTLELGDSALYLCASSIVGTSGGDTQYFGPGTRLTVL.

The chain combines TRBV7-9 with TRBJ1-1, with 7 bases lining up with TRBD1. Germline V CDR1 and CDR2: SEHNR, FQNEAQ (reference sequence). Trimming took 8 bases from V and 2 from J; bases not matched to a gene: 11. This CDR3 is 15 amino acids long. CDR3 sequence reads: CASVKLWDSNTEAFF. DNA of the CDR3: TGTGCCAGCGTCAAACTGTGGGACAGTAACACTGAAGCTTTCTTT. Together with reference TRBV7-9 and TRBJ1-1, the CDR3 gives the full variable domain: DTGVSQNPRHKITKRGQNVTFRCDPISEHNRLYWYRQTLGQGPEFLTYFQNEAQLEKSRLLSDRFSAERPKGSFSTLEIQRTEQGDSAMYLCASVKLWDSNTEAFFGQGTRLTVV.

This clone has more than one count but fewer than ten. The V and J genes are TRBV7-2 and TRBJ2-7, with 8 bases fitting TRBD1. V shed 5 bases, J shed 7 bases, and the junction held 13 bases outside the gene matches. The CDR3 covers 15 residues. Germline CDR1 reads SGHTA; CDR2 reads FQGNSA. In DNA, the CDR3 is TGTGCCAGCAGCCCCGGCCCCCAGGGGGCGAAAGAGCAGTACTTC. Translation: CASSPGPQGAKEQYF.

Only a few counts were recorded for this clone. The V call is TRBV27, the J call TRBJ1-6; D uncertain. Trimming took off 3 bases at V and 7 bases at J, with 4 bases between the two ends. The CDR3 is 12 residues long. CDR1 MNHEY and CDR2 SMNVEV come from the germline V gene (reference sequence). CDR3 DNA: TGTGCCAGCAGTTTTCAAAATTCACCCCTCCACTTT. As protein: CASSFQNSPLHF.

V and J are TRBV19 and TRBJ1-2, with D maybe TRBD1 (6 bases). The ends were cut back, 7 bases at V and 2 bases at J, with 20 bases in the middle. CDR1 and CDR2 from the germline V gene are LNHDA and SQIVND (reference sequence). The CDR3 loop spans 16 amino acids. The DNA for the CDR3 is TGTGCCAGTACCTCGACAGGTATCGGGTCAAACTATGGCTACACCTTC. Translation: CASTSTGIGSNYGYTF. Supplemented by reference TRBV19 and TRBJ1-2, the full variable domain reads DGGITQSPKYLFRKEGQNVTLSCEQNLNHDAMYWYRQDPGQGLRLIYYSQIVNDFQKGDIAEGYSVSREKKESFPLTVTSAQKNPTAFYLCASTSTGIGSNYGYTFGSGTRLTVV.